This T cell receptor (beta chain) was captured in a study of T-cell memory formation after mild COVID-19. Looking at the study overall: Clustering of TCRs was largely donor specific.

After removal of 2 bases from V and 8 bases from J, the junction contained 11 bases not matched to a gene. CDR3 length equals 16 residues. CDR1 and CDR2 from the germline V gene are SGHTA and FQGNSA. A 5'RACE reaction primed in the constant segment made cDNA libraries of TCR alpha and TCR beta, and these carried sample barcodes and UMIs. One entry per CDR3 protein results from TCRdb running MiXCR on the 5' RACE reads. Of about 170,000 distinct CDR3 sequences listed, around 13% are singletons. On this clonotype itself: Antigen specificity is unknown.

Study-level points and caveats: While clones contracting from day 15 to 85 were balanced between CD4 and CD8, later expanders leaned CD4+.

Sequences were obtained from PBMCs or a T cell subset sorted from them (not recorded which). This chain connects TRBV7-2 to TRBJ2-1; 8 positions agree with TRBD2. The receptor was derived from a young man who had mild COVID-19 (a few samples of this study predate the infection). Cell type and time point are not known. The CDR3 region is CASSLQTAGVGDEQFF. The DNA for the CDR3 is TGTGCCAGCAGCTTACAGACAGCGGGGGTCGGAGATGAGCAGTTCTTC.